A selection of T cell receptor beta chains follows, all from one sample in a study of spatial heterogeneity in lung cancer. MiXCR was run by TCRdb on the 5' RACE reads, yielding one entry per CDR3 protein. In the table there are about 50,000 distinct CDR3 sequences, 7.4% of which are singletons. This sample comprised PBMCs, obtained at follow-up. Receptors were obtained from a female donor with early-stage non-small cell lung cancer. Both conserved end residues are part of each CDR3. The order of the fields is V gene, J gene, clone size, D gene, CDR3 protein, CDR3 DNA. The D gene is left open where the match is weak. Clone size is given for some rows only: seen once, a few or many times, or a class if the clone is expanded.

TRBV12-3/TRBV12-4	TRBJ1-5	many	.	CASSYTGGGQPQHF	TGTGCCAGCAGTTATACAGGAGGTGGACAGCCCCAGCATTTT
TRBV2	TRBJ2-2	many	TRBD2	CASRWTSDNTGELFF	TGTGCCAGCAGATGGACTAGCGATAACACCGGGGAGCTGTTTTTT
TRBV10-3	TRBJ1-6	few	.	CAISPGQAPLHF	TGTGCCATCAGCCCGGGTCAGGCACCCCTCCACTTT
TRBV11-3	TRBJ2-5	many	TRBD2	CASSPGGAGGQETQYF	TGTGCCAGCAGCCCTGGAGGAGCGGGGGGGCAAGAGACCCAGTACTTC
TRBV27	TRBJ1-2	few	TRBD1	CASSPPGQGYGYTF	TGTGCCAGCAGTCCCCCGGGACAGGGGTATGGCTACACCTTC
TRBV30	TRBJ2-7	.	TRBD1	CAWRQGIWYEQYF	TGTGCCTGGAGACAGGGGATCTGGTACGAGCAGTACTTC
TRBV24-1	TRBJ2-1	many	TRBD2	CATSSTTSGLYNEQFF	TGTGCCACCAGTTCCACTACTAGCGGGCTTTACAATGAGCAGTTCTTC
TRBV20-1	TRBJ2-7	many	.	CSARAGDSSAYEQYF	TGCAGTGCTAGAGCGGGAGACAGTTCGGCCTACGAGCAGTACTTC
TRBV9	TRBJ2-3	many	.	CASSVGDLLDTQYF	TGTGCCAGCAGCGTAGGGGACCTCCTGGATACGCAGTATTTT
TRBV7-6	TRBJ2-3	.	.	CASSLASSGDTQYF	TGTGCCAGCAGCTTAGCATCAAGTGGAGATACGCAGTATTTT
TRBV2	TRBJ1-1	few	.	CASSDSGPGSVNTEAFF	TGTGCCAGCAGTGATTCTGGTCCCGGCAGTGTGAACACTGAAGCTTTCTTT
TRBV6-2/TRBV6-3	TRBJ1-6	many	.	CASSPDGILNSPLHF	TGTGCCAGCAGTCCGGACGGGATCCTTAATTCACCCCTCCACTTT
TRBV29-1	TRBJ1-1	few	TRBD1	CSVADRVLNTEAFF	TGCAGCGTTGCGGACAGGGTATTGAACACTGAAGCTTTCTTT
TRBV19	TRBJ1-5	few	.	CASSIFRGGNQPQHF	TGTGCCAGTAGTATATTCCGGGGTGGCAATCAGCCCCAGCATTTT
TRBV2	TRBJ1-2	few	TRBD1	CASRWTGYGYTF	TGTGCCAGCAGATGGACAGGGTATGGCTACACCTTC
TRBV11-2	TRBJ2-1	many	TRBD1	CASSWTGDNEQFF	TGTGCCAGCAGCTGGACAGGGGACAATGAGCAGTTCTTC
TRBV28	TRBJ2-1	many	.	CASRGNYNEQFF	TGTGCCAGCCGGGGGAACTACAATGAGCAGTTCTTC
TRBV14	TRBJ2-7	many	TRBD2	CASSPLDASGTYEQYF	TGTGCCAGCAGCCCTCTCGACGCTAGCGGAACCTACGAGCAGTACTTC
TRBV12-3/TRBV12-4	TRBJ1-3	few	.	CASSFSGGFGNTIYF	TGTGCCAGCAGTTTCTCGGGGGGCTTTGGAAACACCATATATTTT
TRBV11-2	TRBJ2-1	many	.	CASSHDSSYNEQFF	TGTGCCAGCAGCCACGACAGTTCCTACAATGAGCAGTTCTTC
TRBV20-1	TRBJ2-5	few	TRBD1	CSAEGQGLETQYF	TGCAGTGCCGAAGGACAGGGACTAGAGACCCAGTACTTC
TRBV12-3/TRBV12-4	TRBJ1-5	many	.	CASSLGGSNQPQHF	TGTGCCAGCAGTTTGGGGGGAAGCAATCAGCCCCAGCATTTT
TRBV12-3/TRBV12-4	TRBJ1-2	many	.	CASSLGAANYGYTF	TGTGCCAGCAGTTTGGGAGCCGCTAACTATGGCTACACCTTC
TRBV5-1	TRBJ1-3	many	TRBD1	CASSPGQGSRGNTIYF	TGCGCCAGCAGCCCCGGACAGGGCTCGAGGGGAAACACCATATATTTT
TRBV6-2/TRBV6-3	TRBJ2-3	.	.	CASSTSFIDTQYF	TGTGCCAGCAGTACGAGCTTCATAGATACGCAGTATTTT
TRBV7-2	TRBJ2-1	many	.	CASRGGASSYNEQFF	TGTGCCAGCAGAGGGGGGGCTAGCTCCTACAATGAGCAGTTCTTC
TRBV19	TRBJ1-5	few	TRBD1	CASSMPFLGQAGQPQHF	TGTGCCAGTAGTATGCCCTTCCTTGGACAGGCGGGGCAGCCCCAGCATTTT
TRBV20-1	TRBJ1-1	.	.	CSARDRGWNTEAFF	TGCAGTGCTAGAGACCGGGGTTGGAACACTGAAGCTTTCTTT
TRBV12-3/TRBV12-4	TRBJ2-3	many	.	CASSLGGADTQYF	TGTGCCAGCAGTTTAGGAGGTGCGGATACGCAGTATTTT
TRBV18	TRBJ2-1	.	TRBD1	CASSRLQTGQGAEMKQFF	TGTGCCAGCTCACGTCTACAAACCGGACAGGGGGCCGAAATGAAGCAGTTCTTC
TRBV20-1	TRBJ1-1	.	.	CSAISHGVMNTEAFF	TGCAGTGCTATCTCCCACGGGGTGATGAACACTGAAGCTTTCTTT
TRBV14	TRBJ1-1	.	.	CASSHRTSYEAFF	TGTGCCAGCAGCCATAGAACCAGCTACGAAGCTTTCTTT
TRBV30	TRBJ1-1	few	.	CAWSVLDTGRTEAFF	TGTGCCTGGAGTGTTCTCGATACAGGGCGGACTGAAGCTTTCTTT
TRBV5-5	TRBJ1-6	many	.	CASSLKNPPLHF	TGTGCCAGCAGCTTAAAGAACCCACCCCTCCACTTT
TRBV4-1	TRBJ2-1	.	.	CASSQTPSTANNEQFF	TGCGCCAGCAGCCAAACCCCTTCCACTGCTAACAATGAGCAGTTCTTC
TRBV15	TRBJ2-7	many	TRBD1	CATSARQGAGYEQYF	TGTGCCACCAGCGCTCGACAGGGGGCAGGGTACGAGCAGTACTTC
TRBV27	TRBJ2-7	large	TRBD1	CASSFNPTGTEQYF	TGTGCCAGCAGTTTTAACCCGACAGGGACCGAGCAGTACTTC
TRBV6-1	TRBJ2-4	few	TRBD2	CASLSGGGKNIQYF	TGTGCCAGCCTCTCGGGAGGGGGTAAAAACATTCAGTACTTC
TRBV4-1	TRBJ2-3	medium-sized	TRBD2	CASSPTQTQLAGTDTQYF	TGCGCCAGCAGCCCTACGCAGACCCAACTAGCGGGGACAGATACGCAGTATTTT
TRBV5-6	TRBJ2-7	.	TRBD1	CASNLRTGNEQYF	TGTGCCAGCAACCTTAGGACAGGGAACGAGCAGTACTTC
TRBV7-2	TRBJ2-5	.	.	CASSSYFGTQYF	TGTGCCAGCAGCTCTTATTTCGGGACCCAGTACTTC